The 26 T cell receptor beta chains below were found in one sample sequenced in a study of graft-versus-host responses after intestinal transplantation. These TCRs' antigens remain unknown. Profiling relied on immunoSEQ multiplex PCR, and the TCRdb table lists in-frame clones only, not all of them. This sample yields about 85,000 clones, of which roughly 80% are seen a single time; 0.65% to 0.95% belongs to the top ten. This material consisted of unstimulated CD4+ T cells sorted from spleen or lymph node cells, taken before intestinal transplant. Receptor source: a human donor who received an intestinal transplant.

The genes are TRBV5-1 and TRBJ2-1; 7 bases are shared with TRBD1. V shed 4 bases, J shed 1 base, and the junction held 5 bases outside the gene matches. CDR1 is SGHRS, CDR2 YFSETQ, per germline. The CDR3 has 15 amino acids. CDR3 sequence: CASSLRDRSYNEQFF. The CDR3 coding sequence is TGCGCCAGCAGCCTCCGGGACAGATCCTACAATGAGCAGTTCTTC.

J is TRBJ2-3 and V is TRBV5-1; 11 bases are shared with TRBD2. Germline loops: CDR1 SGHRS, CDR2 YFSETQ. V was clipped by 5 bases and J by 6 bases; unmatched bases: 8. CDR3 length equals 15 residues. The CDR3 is CASRVSGGAVDTQYF. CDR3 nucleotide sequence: TGCGCCAGCAGGGTTAGCGGGGGGGCCGTTGATACGCAGTATTTT.

The CDR3 DNA reads TGCGCCAGCAGCTTCTCTCCCCCCTATGAGGGGGCGAGGTCCTATAATTCACCCCTCCACTTT. Its protein product is CASSFSPPYEGARSYNSPLHF. V usage is TRBV4-1 and J usage is TRBJ1-6, with TRBD1 matching 7 bases. V lost 5 bases to trimming and J lost 1 base; unmatched junction nucleotides: 20. The CDR3 spans 21 residues. In germline, CDR1 is MGHRA, CDR2 YSYEKL.

DNA for the CDR3: TGTGCCAGCAGCGTAGAGGCAGGGCTGCGGGGTAATGAAAAACTGTTTTTT. Its protein is CASSVEAGLRGNEKLFF. This chain joins TRBV9 and TRBJ1-4, with D tentatively TRBD1 (5 bases). Germline V CDR1 and CDR2: SGDLS, YYNGEE. The CDR3 covers 17 residues. Trimming stripped 0 bases from V and 4 bases from J, with 16 bases between.

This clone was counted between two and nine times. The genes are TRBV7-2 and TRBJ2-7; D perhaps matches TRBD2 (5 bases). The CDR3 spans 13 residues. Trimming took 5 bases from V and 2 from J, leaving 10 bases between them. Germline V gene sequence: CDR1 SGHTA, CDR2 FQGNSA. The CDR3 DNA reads TGTGCCAGCAGCGGACTCGTTCCCTACGAGCAGTACTTC. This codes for CASSGLVPYEQYF.

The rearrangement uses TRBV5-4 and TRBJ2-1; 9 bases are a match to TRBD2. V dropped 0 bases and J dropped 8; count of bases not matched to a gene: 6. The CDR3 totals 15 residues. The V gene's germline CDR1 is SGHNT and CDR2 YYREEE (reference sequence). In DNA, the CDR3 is TGTGCCAGCAGCTTGGGAGCGGGAGGCCGGGATGAGCAGTTCTTC. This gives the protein CASSLGAGGRDEQFF.

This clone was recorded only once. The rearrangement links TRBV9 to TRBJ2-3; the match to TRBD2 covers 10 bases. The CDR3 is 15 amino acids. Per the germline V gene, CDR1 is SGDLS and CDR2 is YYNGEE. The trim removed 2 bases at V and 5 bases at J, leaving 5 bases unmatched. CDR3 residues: CASSVLLAGIDTQYF. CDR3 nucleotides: TGTGCCAGCAGCGTTCTACTAGCGGGAATAGATACGCAGTATTTT.

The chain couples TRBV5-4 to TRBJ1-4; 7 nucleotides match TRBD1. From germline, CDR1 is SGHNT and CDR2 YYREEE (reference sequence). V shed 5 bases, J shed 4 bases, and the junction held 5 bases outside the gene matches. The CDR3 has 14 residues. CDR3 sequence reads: CASSEGASNEKLFF. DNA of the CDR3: TGTGCCAGCAGTGAGGGGGCAAGTAATGAAAAACTGTTTTTT.

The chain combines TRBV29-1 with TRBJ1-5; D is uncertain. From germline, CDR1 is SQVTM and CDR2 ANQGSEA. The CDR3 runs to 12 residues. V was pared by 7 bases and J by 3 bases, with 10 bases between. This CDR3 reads CSARGANQPQHF. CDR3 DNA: TGCAGCGCCCGGGGAGCCAATCAGCCCCAGCATTTT.

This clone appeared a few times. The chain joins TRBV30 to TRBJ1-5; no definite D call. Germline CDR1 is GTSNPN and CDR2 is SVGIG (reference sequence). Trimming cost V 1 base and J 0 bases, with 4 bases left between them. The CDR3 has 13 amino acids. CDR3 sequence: CAWSEYSNQPQHF. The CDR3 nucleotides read TGTGCCTGGAGTGAATATAGCAATCAGCCCCAGCATTTT.

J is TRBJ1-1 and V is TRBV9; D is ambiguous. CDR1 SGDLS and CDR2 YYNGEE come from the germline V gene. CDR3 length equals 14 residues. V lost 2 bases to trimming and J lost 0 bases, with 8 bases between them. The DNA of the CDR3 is TGTGCCAGCAGCGTTGCGGGGATGAACACTGAAGCTTTCTTT. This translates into CASSVAGMNTEAFF.

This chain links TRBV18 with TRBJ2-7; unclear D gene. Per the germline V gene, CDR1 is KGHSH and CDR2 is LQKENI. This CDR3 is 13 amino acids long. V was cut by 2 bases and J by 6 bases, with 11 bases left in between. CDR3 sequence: CASSPVEASEQYF. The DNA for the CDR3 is TGTGCCAGCTCACCAGTAGAAGCTTCCGAGCAGTACTTC. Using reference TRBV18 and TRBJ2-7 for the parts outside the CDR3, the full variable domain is NAGVMQNPRHLVRRRGQEARLRCSPMKGHSHVYWYRQLPEEGLKFMVYLQKENIIDESGMPKERFSAEFPKEGPSILRIQQVVRGDSAAYFCASSPVEASEQYFGPGTRLTVT.

This chain's CDR3 is CASSIVAEPSYNEQFF. CDR3 sequence (DNA): TGTGCCAGTAGTATAGTCGCGGAGCCCTCCTACAATGAGCAGTTCTTC. The V call is TRBV19, the J call TRBJ2-1, with D uncertain. From germline, CDR1 is LNHDA and CDR2 SQIVND (reference sequence). The CDR3 loop spans 16 amino acids. Trimming took off 1 base at V and 0 bases at J, with 10 bases between the two ends.

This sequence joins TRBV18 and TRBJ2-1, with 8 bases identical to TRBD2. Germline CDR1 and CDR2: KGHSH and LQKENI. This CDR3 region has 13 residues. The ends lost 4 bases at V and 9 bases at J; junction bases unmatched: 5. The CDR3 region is CASSRSGGLEQFF. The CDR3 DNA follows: TGTGCCAGCTCACGATCGGGGGGGCTTGAGCAGTTCTTC. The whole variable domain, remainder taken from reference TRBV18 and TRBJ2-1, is NAGVMQNPRHLVRRRGQEARLRCSPMKGHSHVYWYRQLPEEGLKFMVYLQKENIIDESGMPKERFSAEFPKEGPSILRIQQVVRGDSAAYFCASSRSGGLEQFFGPGTRLTVL.

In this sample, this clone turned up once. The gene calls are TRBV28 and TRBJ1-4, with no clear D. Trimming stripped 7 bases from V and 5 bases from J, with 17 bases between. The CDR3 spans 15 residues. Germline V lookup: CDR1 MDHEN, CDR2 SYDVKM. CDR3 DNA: TGTGCCAGCACCCTGATGAGGAGGTGGAATGAAAAACTGTTTTTT. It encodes CASTLMRRWNEKLFF.

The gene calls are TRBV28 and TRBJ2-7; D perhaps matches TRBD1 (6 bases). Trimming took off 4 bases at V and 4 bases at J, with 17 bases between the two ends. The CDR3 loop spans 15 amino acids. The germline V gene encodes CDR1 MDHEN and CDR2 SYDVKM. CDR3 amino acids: CASSSPPLGAYEQYF. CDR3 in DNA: TGTGCCAGCAGTTCCCCCCCTCTGGGGGCTTACGAGCAGTACTTC.

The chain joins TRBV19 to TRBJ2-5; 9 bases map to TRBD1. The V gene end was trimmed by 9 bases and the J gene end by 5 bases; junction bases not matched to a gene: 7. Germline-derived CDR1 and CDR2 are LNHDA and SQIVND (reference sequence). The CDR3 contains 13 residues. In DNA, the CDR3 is TGTGCCAGCATGGACAGGGGAGGTGAGACCCAGTACTTC. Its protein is CASMDRGGETQYF.

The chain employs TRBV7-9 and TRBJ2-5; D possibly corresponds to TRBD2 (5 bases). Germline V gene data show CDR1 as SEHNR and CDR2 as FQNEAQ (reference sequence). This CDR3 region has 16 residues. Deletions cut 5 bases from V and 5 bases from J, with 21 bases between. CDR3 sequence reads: CASSRLGRVGPETQYF. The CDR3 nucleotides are TGTGCCAGCAGCCGCTTAGGGAGAGTGGGCCCCGAGACCCAGTACTTC.

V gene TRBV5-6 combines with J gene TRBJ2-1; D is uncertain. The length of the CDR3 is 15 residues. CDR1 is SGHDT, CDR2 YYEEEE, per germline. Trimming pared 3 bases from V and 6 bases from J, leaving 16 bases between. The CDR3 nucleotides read TGTGCCAGCAGCTCCATTAATCTCCCAGGCAATGAGCAGTTCTTC. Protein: CASSSINLPGNEQFF.

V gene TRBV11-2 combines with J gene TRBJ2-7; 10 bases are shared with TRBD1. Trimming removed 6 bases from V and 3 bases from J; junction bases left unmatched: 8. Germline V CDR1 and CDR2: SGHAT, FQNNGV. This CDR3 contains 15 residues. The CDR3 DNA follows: TGTGCCAGCAGTCAACCGGGACAGGGGATCTACGAGCAGTACTTC. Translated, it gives CASSQPGQGIYEQYF.

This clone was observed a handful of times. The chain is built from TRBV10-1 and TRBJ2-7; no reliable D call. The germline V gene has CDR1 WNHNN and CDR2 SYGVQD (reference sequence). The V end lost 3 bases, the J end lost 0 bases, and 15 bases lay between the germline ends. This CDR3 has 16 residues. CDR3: CASSDFSAGLSYEQYF. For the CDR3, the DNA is TGCGCCAGCAGTGATTTCTCGGCAGGTCTCTCCTACGAGCAGTACTTC.

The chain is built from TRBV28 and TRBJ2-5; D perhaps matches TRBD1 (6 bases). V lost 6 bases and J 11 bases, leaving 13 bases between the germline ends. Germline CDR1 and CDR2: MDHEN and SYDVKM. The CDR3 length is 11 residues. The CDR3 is CASSPGTLQYF. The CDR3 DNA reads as TGTGCCAGCAGCCCTGGGACACTTCAGTACTTC.

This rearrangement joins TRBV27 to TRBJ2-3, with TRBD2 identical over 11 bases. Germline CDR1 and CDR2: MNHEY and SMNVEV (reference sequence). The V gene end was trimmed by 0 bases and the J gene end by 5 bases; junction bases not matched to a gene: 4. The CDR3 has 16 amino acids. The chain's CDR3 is CASSLSIAGGLDTQYF. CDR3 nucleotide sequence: TGTGCCAGCAGTTTATCTATAGCGGGGGGGCTAGATACGCAGTATTTT.

The CDR3 DNA sequence: TGTGCCAGCAGCTTTGACAGGATCTCCTACGAGCAGTACTTC. It codes for CASSFDRISYEQYF. The J gene is TRBJ2-7, the V gene TRBV5-6, with TRBD1 as a possible D gene (6 bases). Trimming cost V 2 bases and J 0 bases, with 9 bases left between them. Germline V gene data show CDR1 as SGHDT and CDR2 as YYEEEE. The CDR3 runs 14 residues.

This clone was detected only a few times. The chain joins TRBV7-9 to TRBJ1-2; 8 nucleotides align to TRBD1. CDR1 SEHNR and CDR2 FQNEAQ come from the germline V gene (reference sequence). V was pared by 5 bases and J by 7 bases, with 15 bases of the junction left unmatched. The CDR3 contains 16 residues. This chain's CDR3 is CASSRQTGTGWGGYTF. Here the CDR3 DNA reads TGTGCCAGCAGCCGACAAACCGGGACAGGATGGGGTGGCTACACCTTC.

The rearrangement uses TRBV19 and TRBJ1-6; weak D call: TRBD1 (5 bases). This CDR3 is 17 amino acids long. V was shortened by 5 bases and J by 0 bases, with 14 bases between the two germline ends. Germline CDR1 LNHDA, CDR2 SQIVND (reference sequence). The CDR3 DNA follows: TGTGCCAGTAGTGCCTGGGACTCAAGCTCCTATAATTCACCCCTCCACTTT. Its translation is CASSAWDSSSYNSPLHF.